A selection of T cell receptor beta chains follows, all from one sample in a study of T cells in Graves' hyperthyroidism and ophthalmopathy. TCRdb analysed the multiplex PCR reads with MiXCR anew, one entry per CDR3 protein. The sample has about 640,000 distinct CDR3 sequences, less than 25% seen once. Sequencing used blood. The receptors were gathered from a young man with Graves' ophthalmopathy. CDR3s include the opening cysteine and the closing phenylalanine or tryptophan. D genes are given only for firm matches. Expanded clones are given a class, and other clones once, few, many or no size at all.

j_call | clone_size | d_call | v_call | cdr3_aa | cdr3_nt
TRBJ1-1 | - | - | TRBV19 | CASKPWEGMNTEAFF | TGTGCCAGTAAACCTTGGGAGGGAATGAACACTGAAGCTTTCTTT
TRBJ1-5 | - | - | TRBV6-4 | CASSDSSGGYNQPQHF | TGTGCCAGCAGTGACTCCTCGGGGGGATACAATCAGCCCCAGCATTTT
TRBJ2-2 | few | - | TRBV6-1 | CASSPSYTGELFF | TGTGCCAGCAGCCCTAGTTACACCGGGGAGCTGTTTTTT
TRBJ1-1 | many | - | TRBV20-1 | CSAKLVTSPEAFF | TGCAGTGCAAAACTAGTAACCTCTCCCGAAGCTTTCTTT
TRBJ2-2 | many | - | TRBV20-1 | CSAGAGRGNTGELFF | TGCAGTGCTGGGGCCGGCCGGGGGAACACCGGGGAGCTGTTTTTT
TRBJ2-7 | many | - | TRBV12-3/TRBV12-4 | CASRSDSYEQYF | TGTGCCAGCAGATCCGACAGCTACGAGCAGTACTTC
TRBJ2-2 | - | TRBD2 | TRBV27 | CASSSSGGRAGGELFF | TGTGCCAGCAGTTCATCCGGCGGGAGGGCCGGCGGGGAGCTGTTTTTT
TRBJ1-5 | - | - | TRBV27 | CASSLGGKGNQPQHF | TGTGCCAGCAGTTTAGGTGGAAAGGGAAATCAGCCCCAGCATTTT
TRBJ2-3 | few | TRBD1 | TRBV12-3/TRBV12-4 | CASSGTGDTDTQYF | TGTGCCAGCAGCGGGACAGGAGACACAGATACGCAGTATTTT
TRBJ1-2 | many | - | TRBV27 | CASSLSNLYGYTF | TGTGCCAGCAGTTTATCGAATCTCTATGGCTACACCTTC
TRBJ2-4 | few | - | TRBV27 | CASVGKLAKNIQYF | TGTGCCAGCGTCGGGAAACTAGCCAAAAACATTCAGTACTTC
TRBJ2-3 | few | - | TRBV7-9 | CASSLSASTDTQYF | TGTGCCAGCAGCTTATCAGCTAGCACAGATACGCAGTATTTT
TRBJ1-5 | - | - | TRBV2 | CASSEGVLNQPQHF | TGTGCCAGCAGTGAAGGGGTATTGAATCAGCCCCAGCATTTT
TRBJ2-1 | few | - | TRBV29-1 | CSVGASDNEQFF | TGCAGCGTGGGGGCTAGTGACAATGAGCAGTTCTTC
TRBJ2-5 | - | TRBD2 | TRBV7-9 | CASSPAGGQTEAQYF | TGTGCCAGCAGCCCCGCGGGGGGGCAAACGGAGGCCCAGTACTTC
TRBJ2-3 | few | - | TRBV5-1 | CASSSNMDTQYF | TGCGCCAGCAGCTCTAACATGGATACGCAGTATTTT
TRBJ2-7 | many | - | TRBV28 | CASSLQGWGEQYF | TGTGCCAGCAGTTTGCAGGGTTGGGGCGAGCAGTACTTC
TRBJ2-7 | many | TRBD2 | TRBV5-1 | CASSNGLATYEQYF | TGCGCCAGCAGCAATGGACTAGCTACCTACGAGCAGTACTTC